One sample yielded the 13 T cell receptor beta chains listed below, sequenced in a study of radiotherapy plus CTLA-4 blockade in lung cancer. Generated by immunoSEQ multiplex PCR, the TCRdb table keeps only in-frame clones and is missing some. Seen here are about 59,000 clones, about 80% observed once, and the top ten hold under 7%. The sample in question was peripheral blood, obtained from a patient treated with radiotherapy plus ipilimumab. The receptor source for this set is a human donor with non-small cell lung cancer whose response to radiotherapy plus ipilimumab could not be evaluated.

The chain couples TRBV5-1 to TRBJ2-5; D is perhaps TRBD1 (6 bases). Germline V CDR1 and CDR2: SGHRS, YFSETQ. This CDR3 contains 13 residues. With 0 bases removed from V and 11 bases from J, the gap between germline ends came to 14 bases. This chain's CDR3 is CASSLADREKQYF. The DNA of the CDR3 is TGCGCCAGCAGCTTGGCGGACAGAGAAAAGCAGTACTTC.

This chain connects TRBV10-1 to TRBJ2-1, with D possibly being TRBD1 (6 bases). CDR3 length: 15 residues. Per germline, CDR1 WNHNN and CDR2 SYGVQD (reference sequence). Trimming removed 3 bases at V and 11 bases at J, with 20 bases between. The CDR3 nucleotides read TGCGCCAGCAGTGACCGTAGTCCACAGGGCCCTCAGCAGTTCTTC. It translates to CASSDRSPQGPQQFF.

The chain is built from TRBV19 and TRBJ2-2, with TRBD2 matching 7 bases. V was clipped by 9 bases and J by 1 base; unmatched bases: 8. The germline gives CDR1 LNHDA, CDR2 SQIVND (reference sequence). The CDR3 is 15 residues long. The CDR3 loop is CARDPSGGNTGELFF. The DNA for the CDR3 is TGTGCCAGGGACCCTTCGGGGGGGAACACCGGGGAGCTGTTTTTT.

The genes are TRBV30 and TRBJ1-2; maybe TRBD1 (6 bases). V dropped 0 bases and J dropped 8 bases, with 13 bases sitting between them. This CDR3 region has 13 residues. CDR1 and CDR2 (germline): GTSNPN, SVGIG (reference sequence). CDR3 nucleotide sequence: TGTGCCTGGAGTGTGGGAGCGGGGGGCGGCTACACCTTC. This sequence encodes CAWSVGAGGGYTF.

The chain joins TRBV19 to TRBJ2-7; the D is unclear. Looked up from germline, CDR1 is LNHDA and CDR2 is SQIVND (reference sequence). CDR3 length equals 15 residues. Trimming stripped 1 base from V and 3 bases from J, with 13 bases between. The CDR3 sequence is CASSIGTELNYEQYF. In DNA form, the CDR3 reads TGTGCCAGTAGTATAGGAACAGAACTCAACTACGAGCAGTACTTC.

The chain uses TRBV9 and TRBJ2-7, with D possibly being TRBD1 (6 bases). Looked up from germline, CDR1 is SGDLS and CDR2 is YYNGEE. Trimming cost V 0 bases and J 1 base, with 11 bases left between them. The CDR3 loop spans 15 amino acids. Here the CDR3 reads CASSVAPGQSYEQYF. The CDR3 DNA is TGTGCCAGCAGCGTAGCACCGGGACAATCCTACGAGCAGTACTTC. Full variable domain (remainder filled in from reference TRBV9 and TRBJ2-7): DSGVTQTPKHLITATGQRVTLRCSPRSGDLSVYWYQQSLDQGLQFLIQYYNGEERAKGNILERFSAQQFPDLHSELNLSSLELGDSALYFCASSVAPGQSYEQYFGPGTRLTVT.

The chain has TRBV5-4 and TRBJ1-2, with 8 bases fitting TRBD1. Losses at the gene ends were 2 bases for V and 4 bases for J; bases not matched to a gene: 7. CDR1 is SGHNT, CDR2 YYREEE, per germline (reference sequence). The CDR3 is made up of 15 amino acids. Here the CDR3 reads CASSFYRGSSYGYTF. The CDR3 DNA follows: TGTGCCAGCAGCTTCTACAGGGGGTCCAGCTATGGCTACACCTTC.

The rearrangement uses TRBV29-1 and TRBJ2-5, with D possibly TRBD2 on 5 matching bases. The CDR3 length is 11 residues. The germline CDR1 and CDR2 sequences are SQVTM and ANQGSEA. The CDR3 protein is CRAGVKETQYF. CDR3 in DNA: TGCAGGGCCGGGGTTAAAGAGACCCAGTACTTC. Looking up the rest from reference TRBV29-1 and TRBJ2-5 gives the full variable domain: SAVISQKPSRDICQRGTSLTIQCQVDSQVTMMFWYRQQPGQSLTLIATANQGSEATYESGFVIDKFPISRPNLTFSTLTVSNMSPEDSSIYLCRAGVKETQYFGPGTRLLVL.

CDR3 sequence: CASSYDQGGKDYGYTF. In nucleotides, the CDR3 is TGTGCCAGCAGTTACGATCAGGGGGGTAAGGACTATGGCTACACCTTC. The chain links TRBV6-6 to TRBJ1-2, with 7 bases aligning to TRBD1. The ends lost 2 bases at V and 3 bases at J; junction bases unmatched: 9. Germline V lookup: CDR1 MNHNY, CDR2 SVGAGI (reference sequence). CDR3 length: 16 residues.

The V and J genes are TRBV7-6 and TRBJ2-1, with a tentative D call TRBD2 (5 bases). Deletions cut 1 base from V and 7 bases from J, with 11 bases between. The CDR3 is 14 amino acids. Germline CDR1 and CDR2: SGHVS and FNYEAQ. CDR3 loop: CASSLEARGNEQFF. The CDR3 coding sequence is TGTGCCAGCAGCTTAGAGGCTAGAGGGAATGAGCAGTTCTTC.

This clone was found once. This chain uses TRBV6-6 with TRBJ1-4; D is undetermined. Trimming took 6 bases from V and 3 from J, leaving 14 bases between them. This CDR3 is 15 amino acids long. Germline CDR1 and CDR2: MNHNY and SVGAGI (reference sequence). The DNA of the CDR3 is TGTGCCAGCAGCCTGGCAGCGTTGGCTAATGAAAAACTGTTTTTT. Its protein is CASSLAALANEKLFF.

This chain uses TRBV14 with TRBJ1-2; unclear D gene. Trimming cost V 2 bases and J 8 bases, with 15 bases left between them. The CDR3 totals 14 residues. CDR1 and CDR2 from the germline V gene are SGHDN and FVKESK. DNA of the CDR3: TGTGCCAGCAGCCAAACCCGGAGTGTCCGCGGCTACACCTTC. Residues: CASSQTRSVRGYTF.

The chain recombines TRBV7-2 with TRBJ1-5; D perhaps matches TRBD1 (5 bases). Germline values: CDR1 SGHTA, CDR2 FQGNSA. The CDR3 contains 16 residues. Between the trimmed V and J ends, which lost 5 bases and 9 bases, there was a span of 23 bases. The CDR3 DNA sequence: TGTGCCAGCAGCCTGTATCTAGGTGGGGCCTCTGGGCCCCAGCATTTT. Translating gives CASSLYLGGASGPQHF. The full variable domain, rest sourced from reference TRBV7-2 and TRBJ1-5, is GAGVSQSPSNKVTEKGKDVELRCDPISGHTALYWYRQSLGQGLEFLIYFQGNSAPDKSGLPSDRFSAERTGGSVSTLTIQRTQQEDSAVYLCASSLYLGGASGPQHFGDGTRLSIL.